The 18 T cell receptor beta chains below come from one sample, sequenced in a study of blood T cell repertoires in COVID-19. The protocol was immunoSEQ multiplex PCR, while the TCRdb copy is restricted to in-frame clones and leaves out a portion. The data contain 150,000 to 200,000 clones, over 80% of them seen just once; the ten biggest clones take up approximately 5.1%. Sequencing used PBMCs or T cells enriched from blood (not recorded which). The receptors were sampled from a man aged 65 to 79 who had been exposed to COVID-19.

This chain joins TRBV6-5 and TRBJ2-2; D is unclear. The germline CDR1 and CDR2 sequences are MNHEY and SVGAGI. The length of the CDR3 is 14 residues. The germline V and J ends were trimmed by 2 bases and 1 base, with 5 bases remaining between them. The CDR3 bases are TGTGCCAGCAGTTACCAGATGAACACCGGGGAGCTGTTTTTT. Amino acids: CASSYQMNTGELFF.

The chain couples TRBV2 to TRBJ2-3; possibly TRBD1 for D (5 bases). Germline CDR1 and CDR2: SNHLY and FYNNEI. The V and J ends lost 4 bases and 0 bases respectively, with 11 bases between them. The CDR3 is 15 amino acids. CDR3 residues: CASSVQGSSTDTQYF. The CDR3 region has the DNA TGTGCCAGCAGTGTGCAGGGCTCTAGCACAGATACGCAGTATTTT.

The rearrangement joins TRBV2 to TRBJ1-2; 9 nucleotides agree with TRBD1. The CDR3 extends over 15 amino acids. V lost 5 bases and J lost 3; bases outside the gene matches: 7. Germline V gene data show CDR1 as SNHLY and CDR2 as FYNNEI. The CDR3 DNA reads TGTGCCAGCAGTCCGGACAGGGGAGTAGACTATGGCTACACCTTC. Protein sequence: CASSPDRGVDYGYTF. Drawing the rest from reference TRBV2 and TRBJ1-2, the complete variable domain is EPEVTQTPSHQVTQMGQEVILRCVPISNHLYFYWYRQILGQKVEFLVSFYNNEISEKSEIFDDQFSVERPDGSNFTLKIRSTKLEDSAMYFCASSPDRGVDYGYTFGSGTRLTVV.

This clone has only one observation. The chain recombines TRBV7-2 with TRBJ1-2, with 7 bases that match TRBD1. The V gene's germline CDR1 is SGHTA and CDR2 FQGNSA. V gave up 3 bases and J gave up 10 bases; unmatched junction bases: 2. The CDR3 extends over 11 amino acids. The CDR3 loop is CASSFDRVYTF. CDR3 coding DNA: TGTGCCAGCAGCTTCGACAGGGTCTACACCTTC. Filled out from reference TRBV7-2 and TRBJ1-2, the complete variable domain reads GAGVSQSPSNKVTEKGKDVELRCDPISGHTALYWYRQSLGQGLEFLIYFQGNSAPDKSGLPSDRFSAERTGGSVSTLTIQRTQQEDSAVYLCASSFDRVYTFGSGTRLTVV.

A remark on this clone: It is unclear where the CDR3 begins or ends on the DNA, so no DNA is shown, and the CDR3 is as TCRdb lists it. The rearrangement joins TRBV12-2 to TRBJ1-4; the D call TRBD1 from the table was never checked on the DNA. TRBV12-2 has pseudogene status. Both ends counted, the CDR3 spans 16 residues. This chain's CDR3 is CASRFAVGTGYEKLFF.

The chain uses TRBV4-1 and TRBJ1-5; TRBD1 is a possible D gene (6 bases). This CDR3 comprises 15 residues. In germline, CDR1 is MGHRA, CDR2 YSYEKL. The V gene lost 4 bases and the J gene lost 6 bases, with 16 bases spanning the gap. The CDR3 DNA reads TGCGCCAGCAGCCGCCTAGGGGGGGTAACTCAGCCCCAGCATTTT. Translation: CASSRLGGVTQPQHF.

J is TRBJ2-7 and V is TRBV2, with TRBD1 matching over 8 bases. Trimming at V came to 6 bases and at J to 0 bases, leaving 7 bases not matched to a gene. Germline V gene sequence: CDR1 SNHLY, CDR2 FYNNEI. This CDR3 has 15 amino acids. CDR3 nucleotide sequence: TGTGCCAGCAGCCCCCGGGACAGGAGCTCCTACGAGCAGTACTTC. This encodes CASSPRDRSSYEQYF.

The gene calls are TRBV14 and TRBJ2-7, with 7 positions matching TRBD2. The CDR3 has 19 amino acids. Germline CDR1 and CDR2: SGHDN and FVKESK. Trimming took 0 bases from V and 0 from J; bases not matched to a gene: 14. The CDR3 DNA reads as TGTGCCAGCAGCCAAGAGATACGGGAGGCCCCCCTGAGCTCCTACGAGCAGTACTTC. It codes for CASSQEIREAPLSSYEQYF.

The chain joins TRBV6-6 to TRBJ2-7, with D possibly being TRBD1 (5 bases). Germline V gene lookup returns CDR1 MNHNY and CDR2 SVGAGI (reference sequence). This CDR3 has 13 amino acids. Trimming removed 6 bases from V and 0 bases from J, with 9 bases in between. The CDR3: CASRYQGSYEQYF. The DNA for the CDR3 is TGTGCCAGCAGATACCAGGGCTCCTACGAGCAGTACTTC.

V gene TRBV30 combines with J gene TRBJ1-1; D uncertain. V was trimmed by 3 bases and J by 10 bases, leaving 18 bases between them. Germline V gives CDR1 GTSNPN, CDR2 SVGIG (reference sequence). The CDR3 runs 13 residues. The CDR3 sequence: CAWSLGGGDGAFF. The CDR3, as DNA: TGTGCCTGGAGCCTCGGCGGCGGGGATGGAGCTTTCTTT.

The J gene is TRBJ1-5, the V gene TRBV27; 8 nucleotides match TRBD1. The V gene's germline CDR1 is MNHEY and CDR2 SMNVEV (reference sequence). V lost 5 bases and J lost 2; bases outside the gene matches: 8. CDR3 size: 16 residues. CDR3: CASSSQGAPGNQPQHF. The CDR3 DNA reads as TGTGCCAGCAGTAGTCAGGGGGCGCCGGGCAATCAGCCCCAGCATTTT.

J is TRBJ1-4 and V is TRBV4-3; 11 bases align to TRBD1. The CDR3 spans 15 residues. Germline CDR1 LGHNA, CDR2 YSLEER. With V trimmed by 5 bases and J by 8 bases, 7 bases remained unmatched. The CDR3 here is CASSKDRGLGEKLFF. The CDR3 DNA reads TGCGCCAGCAGCAAGGACAGGGGGCTAGGAGAAAAACTGTTTTTT.

CDR3 protein: CAWSGTGYLEQFF. The CDR3 DNA sequence: TGTGCCTGGAGTGGGACTGGATATTTGGAGCAGTTCTTC. V gene TRBV30 combines with J gene TRBJ2-1; tentatively, D is TRBD2 (5 bases). The CDR3 runs 13 residues. CDR1 and CDR2 from the germline V gene are GTSNPN and SVGIG (reference sequence). V was cut by 1 base and J by 10 bases, with 14 bases left in between.

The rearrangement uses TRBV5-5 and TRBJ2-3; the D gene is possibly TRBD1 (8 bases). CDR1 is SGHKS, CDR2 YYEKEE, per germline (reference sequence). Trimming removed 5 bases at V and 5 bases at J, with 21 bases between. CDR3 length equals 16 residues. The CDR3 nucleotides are TGTGCCAGCAGTCTAGGTGACAGGGGAGGGAAAGATACGCAGTATTTT. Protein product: CASSLGDRGGKDTQYF.

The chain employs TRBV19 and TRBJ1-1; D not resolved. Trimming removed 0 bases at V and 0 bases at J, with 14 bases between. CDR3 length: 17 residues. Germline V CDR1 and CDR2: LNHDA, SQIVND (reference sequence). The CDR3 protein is CASSIDLGGTMNTEAFF. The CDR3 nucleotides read TGTGCCAGTAGTATAGATCTAGGCGGTACAATGAACACTGAAGCTTTCTTT.

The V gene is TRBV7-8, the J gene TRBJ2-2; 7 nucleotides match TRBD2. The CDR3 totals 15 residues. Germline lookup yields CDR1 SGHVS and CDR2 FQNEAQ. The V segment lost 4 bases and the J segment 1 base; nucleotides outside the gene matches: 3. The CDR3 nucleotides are TGTGCCAGCAGCTCCTCGGGGGGGAACACCGGGGAGCTGTTTTTT. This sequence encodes CASSSSGGNTGELFF.

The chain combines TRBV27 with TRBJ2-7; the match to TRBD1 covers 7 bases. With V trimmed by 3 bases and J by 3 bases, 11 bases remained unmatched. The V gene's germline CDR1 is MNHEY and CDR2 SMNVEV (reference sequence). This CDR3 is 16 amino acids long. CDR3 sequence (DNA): TGTGCCAGCAGTTTCGGCCCGGGACAGACCAACTACGAGCAGTACTTC. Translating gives CASSFGPGQTNYEQYF.

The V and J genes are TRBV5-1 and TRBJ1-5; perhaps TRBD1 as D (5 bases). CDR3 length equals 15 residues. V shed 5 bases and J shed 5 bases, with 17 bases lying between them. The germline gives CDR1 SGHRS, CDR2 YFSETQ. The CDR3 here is CASSPDGGSYQPQHF. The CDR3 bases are TGCGCCAGCAGTCCGGACGGGGGGTCTTATCAGCCCCAGCATTTT.